The text below deals with one TCR beta chain. Sequenced by immunoSEQ multiplex PCR; TCRdb stores in-frame clones only, minus some. The sample includes almost 200,000 clones, 89% of them seen just once. The data derive from a study of blood T cell repertoires in COVID-19. Study-wide context: Sources were T cells, B-cell-depleted T cells, or PBMCs; the material itself was cDNA or gDNA.

Unmatched junction bases numbered 2, after V lost 4 bases and J lost 3 bases. The germline gives CDR1 KGHSH, CDR2 LQKENI. The CDR3 is 14 amino acids. The study recruited people aged about 18 to 90 years across approximately 23 US areas. Each participant's cohort was designated according to participant-reported clinical history. In Cohort 3, a recovered donor had either two negative PCRs, clearance, or symptom resolution. The sequenced material came from PBMCs or T cells enriched from blood (not recorded which). V is TRBV18 and J is TRBJ2-3, with 9 bases fitting TRBD2. The receptor comes from a woman between 18 and 29 years old who had recovered from COVID-19. The CDR3, as DNA: TGTGCCAGCTCACTAGCGGGGGCGACAGATACGCAGTATTTT. Its translation: CASSLAGATDTQYF.